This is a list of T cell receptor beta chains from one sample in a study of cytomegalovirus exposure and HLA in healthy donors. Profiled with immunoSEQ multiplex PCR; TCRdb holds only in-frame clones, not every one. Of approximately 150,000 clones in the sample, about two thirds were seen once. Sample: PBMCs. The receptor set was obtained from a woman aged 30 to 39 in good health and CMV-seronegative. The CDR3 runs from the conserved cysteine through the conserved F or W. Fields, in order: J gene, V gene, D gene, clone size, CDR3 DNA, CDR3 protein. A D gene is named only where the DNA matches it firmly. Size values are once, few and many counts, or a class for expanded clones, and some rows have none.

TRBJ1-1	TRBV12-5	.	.	TGTGCTAGTGGATCTACCGACAGTGAAGCTTTCTTT	CASGSTDSEAFF
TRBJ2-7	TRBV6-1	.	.	TGTGCCAGCAGTGAAGTGAACCCGCAGGACGAGCAGTACTTC	CASSEVNPQDEQYF
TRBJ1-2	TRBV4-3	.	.	TGCGCCAGCAGCCAAGAAAGGGGGAACTATGGCTACACCTTC	CASSQERGNYGYTF
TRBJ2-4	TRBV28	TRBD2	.	TGTGCCAGCAGTTCAACTAGCGGATCCAAAAACATTCAGTACTTC	CASSSTSGSKNIQYF
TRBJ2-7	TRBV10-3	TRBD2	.	TGTGCTGCCGGCACGGGAGGCTACGAGCAGTACTTC	CAAGTGGYEQYF
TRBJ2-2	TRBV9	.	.	TGTGCCAGCAGCGTAGTCTCGGTTTTTAACACCGGGGAGCTGTTTTTT	CASSVVSVFNTGELFF
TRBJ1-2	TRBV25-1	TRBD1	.	TGTGCCAGCAGTGACTCGTCTGTGGGGACAGATAGGAATGGCTACACCTTC	CASSDSSVGTDRNGYTF
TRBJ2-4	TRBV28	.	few	TGTGCCAGCAAACAACAGGTAGCCAAAAACATTCAGTACTTC	CASKQQVAKNIQYF
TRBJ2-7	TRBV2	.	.	TGTGCCAGCAGTGCACCGGGAATCGAGCAGTACTTC	CASSAPGIEQYF
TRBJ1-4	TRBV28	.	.	TGTGCCAGCAGTACCCCACAGGGTTCTAATGAAAAACTGTTTTTT	CASSTPQGSNEKLFF
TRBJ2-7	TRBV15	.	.	TGTGCCACCAGAGCCTGGGCCAGCTACGAGCAGTACTTC	CATRAWASYEQYF
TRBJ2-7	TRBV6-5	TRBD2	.	TGTGCCAGCAGGCGTAGCGGGAGTTACGAGCAGTACTTC	CASRRSGSYEQYF
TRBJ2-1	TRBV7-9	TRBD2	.	TGTGCCAGCAGCTTAGGGGCTAGCGGGAGTGATGAGCAGTTCTTC	CASSLGASGSDEQFF
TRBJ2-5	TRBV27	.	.	TGTGCCAGCAGTTCCCAGGGGAGCGGCGTCGTAACACAAGAGACCCAGTACTTC	CASSSQGSGVVTQETQYF
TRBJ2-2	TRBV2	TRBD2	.	TGTGCCAGCAGTGCTAGCGGGAGGGCCGGGGAGCTGTTTTTT	CASSASGRAGELFF
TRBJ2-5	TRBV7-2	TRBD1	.	TGTGCCAGCAGCTTAGGCAGGGGGACGGAGACCCAGTACTTC	CASSLGRGTETQYF
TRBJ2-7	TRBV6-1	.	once	TGTGCCAGCAGACGAGAATTAAGCTCCTACGAGCAGTACTTC	CASRRELSSYEQYF
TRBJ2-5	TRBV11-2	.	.	TGTGCCAGCAGCTTACAGCGGGCCGCAGGGACCCAGTACTTC	CASSLQRAAGTQYF
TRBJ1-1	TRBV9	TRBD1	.	TGTGCCAGCAGCCCCGAGGGGGCAGTCGGGGCTTTCTTT	CASSPEGAVGAFF
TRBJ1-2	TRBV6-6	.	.	TGTGCCAGCAGTCAGGAAAGGAACTATGGCTACACCTTC	CASSQERNYGYTF
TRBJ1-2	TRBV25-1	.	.	TGTGCCACAGAGAGGTATGGCTACACCTTC	CATERYGYTF
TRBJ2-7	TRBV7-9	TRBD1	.	TGTGCCAGCAGCTCTTACTCCGGGACAGGGCTCGAGCAGTACTTC	CASSSYSGTGLEQYF
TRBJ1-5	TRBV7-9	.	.	TGTGCCAGCAGCTTAGCACAGAATAATCAGCCCCAGCATTTT	CASSLAQNNQPQHF
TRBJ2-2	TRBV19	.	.	TGTGCCAGTAGGTTGGGACTGGCGGACACCGGGGAGCTGTTTTTT	CASRLGLADTGELFF
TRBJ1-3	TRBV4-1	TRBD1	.	TGCGCCAGCAGCCAATTTACAGGGGGTGGAAACACCATATATTTT	CASSQFTGGGNTIYF
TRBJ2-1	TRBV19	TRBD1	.	TGTGCCAGTAGTACGACAGGGTTCGCCGTAAAAAAATACAATGAGCAGTTCTTC	CASSTTGFAVKKYNEQFF
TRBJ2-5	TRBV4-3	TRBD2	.	TGCGCCAGCAGCCAAGGTCCAGCGGGAGGGCTGGAGACCCAGTACTTC	CASSQGPAGGLETQYF
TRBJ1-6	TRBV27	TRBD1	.	TGTGCCAGCAAATTTGGACAGGGGGGGTCACCCCTCCACTTT	CASKFGQGGSPLHF
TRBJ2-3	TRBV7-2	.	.	TGTGCCAGCACCCATATCAGCGGCACAGATACGCAGTATTTT	CASTHISGTDTQYF
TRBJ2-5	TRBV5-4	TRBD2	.	TGTGCCAGCAGTTTAGAAATCGGGACTAGCGGGAGGGCCGGTGAGACCCAGTACTTC	CASSLEIGTSGRAGETQYF
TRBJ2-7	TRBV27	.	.	TGTGCCAGCAGTGTGACAGGCCTCTCCTACGAGCAGTACTTC	CASSVTGLSYEQYF
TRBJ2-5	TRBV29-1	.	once	TGCAGCGTTTTGTCAGACCAAGAGACCCAGTACTTC	CSVLSDQETQYF
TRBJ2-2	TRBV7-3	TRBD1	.	TGTGCCAGCAGCTCACACCCCAACAGAAACAGGGGCCGAAGCGGGGAGCTGTTTTTT	CASSSHPNRNRGRSGELFF
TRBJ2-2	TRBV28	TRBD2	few	TGTGCCAGTCGGCGGGGGGTAGGCACCGGGGAGCTGTTTTTT	CASRRGVGTGELFF
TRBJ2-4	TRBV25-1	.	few	TGTGCCAGCAGTGATTCAGGAGCGAGGGGGAACATTCAGTACTTC	CASSDSGARGNIQYF
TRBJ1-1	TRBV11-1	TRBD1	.	TGTGCCAGCAGCTTTGACAGGGGGACTGAAGCTTTCTTT	CASSFDRGTEAFF
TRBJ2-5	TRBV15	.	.	TGTGCCACCAGCAGAGAAAGCGTTAGGCGACAAGAGACCCAGTACTTC	CATSRESVRRQETQYF
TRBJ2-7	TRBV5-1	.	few	TGCGCCAGCAGCTTGGCCCCAGGGAACGAGCAGTACTTC	CASSLAPGNEQYF
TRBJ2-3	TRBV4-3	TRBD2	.	TGCGCCAGCAGCCTAGGGGAAAGCGGGGCTAGCACAGATACGCAGTATTTT	CASSLGESGASTDTQYF
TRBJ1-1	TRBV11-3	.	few	TGTGCCAGCAGCTTAGAAGAGGAGGGGAGACCTTTCTTT	CASSLEEEGRPFF
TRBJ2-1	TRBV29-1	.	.	TGCAGCGTCACACAGGGCGATGAGCAGTTCTTC	CSVTQGDEQFF
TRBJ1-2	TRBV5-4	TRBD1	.	TGTGCCAGCAGCTTGGGACAGGGCAATAGTGGCTACACCTTC	CASSLGQGNSGYTF
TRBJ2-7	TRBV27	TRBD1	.	TGTGCCAGCAGTTTATCGTGGCCGGGACAGGGGATCTCCTACGAGCAGTACTTC	CASSLSWPGQGISYEQYF
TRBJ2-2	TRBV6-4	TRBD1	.	TGTGCCAGCAGTGACAGGGGGCCAGCCGGGGAGCTGTTTTTT	CASSDRGPAGELFF
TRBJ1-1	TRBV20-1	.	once	TGCAGTGCTCCCCAGTACACTGAAGCTTTCTTT	CSAPQYTEAFF
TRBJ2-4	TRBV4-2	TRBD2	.	TGTGCCAGCAGCCGTAGCGGGGGGGCGAACATTCAGTACTTC	CASSRSGGANIQYF
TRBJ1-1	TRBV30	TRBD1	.	TGTGCCTGGAGTAAGGGGACAGATAAGGGCACTGAAGCTTTCTTT	CAWSKGTDKGTEAFF
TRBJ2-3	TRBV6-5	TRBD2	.	TGTGCCAGCAGTTTCCGGGGGGGCCCCACAGATACGCAGTATTTT	CASSFRGGPTDTQYF
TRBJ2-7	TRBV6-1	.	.	TGTGCCAGCAGTGATGAGTTCTACGAGCAGTACTTC	CASSDEFYEQYF
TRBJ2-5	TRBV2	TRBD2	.	TGTGCCAGCAGTGTGACGACTAGCGGGAGTGGAGAGACCCAGTACTTC	CASSVTTSGSGETQYF
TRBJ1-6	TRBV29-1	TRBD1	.	TGCAGCGTTGGGGACAGTTATAATTCACCCCTCCACTTT	CSVGDSYNSPLHF
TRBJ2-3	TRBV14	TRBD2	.	TGTGCCAGCAGCGACGCTAGCGGGAGAACGACAGATACGCAGTATTTT	CASSDASGRTTDTQYF
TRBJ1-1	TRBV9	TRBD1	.	TGTGCCAGCAGCAAGTCGGGACAGGGAGCTTTCTTT	CASSKSGQGAFF
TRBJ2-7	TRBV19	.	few	TGTGCCAGTAGTCGTAGCTCCTACGAGCAGTACTTC	CASSRSSYEQYF
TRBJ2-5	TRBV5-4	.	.	TGTGCCAGCAGCGCAACATCCAGGCAGGGGCGAGAGACCCAGTACTTC	CASSATSRQGRETQYF
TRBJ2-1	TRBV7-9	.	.	TGTGGATTTAGGAGGGGCGACAATGAGCAGTTCTTC	CGFRRGDNEQFF
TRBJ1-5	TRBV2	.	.	TGTGCCAGCACTCAAAGGGGGATTCAGCCCCAGCATTTT	CASTQRGIQPQHF
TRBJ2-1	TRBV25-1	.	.	TGTGCCAGCAGTGAATTTACAATCCAGGAAGATATTTACAATGAGCAGTTCTTC	CASSEFTIQEDIYNEQFF
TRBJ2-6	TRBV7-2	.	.	TGTGCCAGCAGCTCTCTCTCTGGGGCCAACGTCCTGACTTTC	CASSSLSGANVLTF